The 20 T cell receptor beta chains below come from one sample, sequenced in a study of shared clonotypes between healthy human individuals. CD8 cells regarded as naive lacked CD45RO, were positively chosen for CCR7, and omitted terminally differentiated effector memory CD45RA+ cells. Sequencing used immunoSEQ multiplex PCR; TCRdb keeps in-frame clones, though not all of them. The data hold hundreds of thousands of clones, with approximately 97% observed a single time. Material: naive CD8+ T cells sorted from blood. These receptors came from a young man in good health.

This rearrangement joins TRBV2 to TRBJ1-2, with 12 bases fitting TRBD1. The CDR3 covers 14 residues. The germline V gene has CDR1 SNHLY and CDR2 FYNNEI. Unmatched junction bases numbered 6, after V lost 6 bases and J lost 7 bases. CDR3 nucleotides: TGTGCCAGCAGGTCGGGACAGGGGGCGGGTGGCTACACCTTC. Translated: CASRSGQGAGGYTF. Complete variable domain (other parts from reference TRBV2 and TRBJ1-2): EPEVTQTPSHQVTQMGQEVILRCVPISNHLYFYWYRQILGQKVEFLVSFYNNEISEKSEIFDDQFSVERPDGSNFTLKIRSTKLEDSAMYFCASRSGQGAGGYTFGSGTRLTVV.

This sequence joins TRBV5-1 and TRBJ2-5, with TRBD2 as a possible D gene (6 bases). Germline V lookup: CDR1 SGHRS, CDR2 YFSETQ. This CDR3 comprises 14 residues. The V end was cut by 3 bases, the J end by 1 base, with 10 bases between. Written as DNA, the CDR3 is TGCGCCAGCAGCTCCCTCGGGGGCCAAGAGACCCAGTACTTC. Amino acid sequence: CASSSLGGQETQYF.

The chain couples TRBV7-8 to TRBJ2-7; 11 bases are a match to TRBD2. Per germline, CDR1 SGHVS and CDR2 FQNEAQ. V dropped 5 bases and J dropped 1; count of bases not matched to a gene: 7. CDR3 length: 16 amino acids. The CDR3 here is CASSQWTSGRSYEQYF. In DNA, the CDR3 is TGTGCCAGCAGCCAGTGGACTAGCGGGCGGTCCTACGAGCAGTACTTC.

The rearrangement joins TRBV7-2 to TRBJ2-1; D gene ambiguous. V lost 1 base, J lost 9 bases, and 10 bases lay in between. CDR3 length equals 13 residues. Germline CDR1 is SGHTA and CDR2 is FQGNSA. Written as DNA, the CDR3 is TGTGCCAGCAGCTTAGTTAGTGCCCCTGAGCAGTTCTTC. This translates into CASSLVSAPEQFF.

The genes are TRBV29-1 and TRBJ2-7; 9 bases map to TRBD2. With V trimmed by 5 bases and J by 3 bases, 8 bases remained unmatched. The length of the CDR3 is 14 residues. The V gene's germline CDR1 is SQVTM and CDR2 ANQGSEA. In DNA form, the CDR3 reads TGCAGCGTTCCCAGTGGGACTAGCATCTACGAGCAGTACTTC. It yields the protein CSVPSGTSIYEQYF.

This chain links TRBV7-9 with TRBJ2-1, with unresolved D. The ends were cut back, 5 bases at V and 5 bases at J, with 10 bases in the middle. In germline, CDR1 is SEHNR, CDR2 FQNEAQ (reference sequence). This CDR3 region has 13 residues. CDR3 sequence reads: CASSPPLNNEQFF. For the CDR3, the DNA is TGTGCCAGCAGCCCTCCACTGAACAATGAGCAGTTCTTC.

J is TRBJ2-7 and V is TRBV7-9; D not certain. Trimming shortened V by 5 bases and J by 0 bases, and 11 bases separated the two germline ends. The CDR3 loop spans 14 amino acids. The germline V gene encodes CDR1 SEHNR and CDR2 FQNEAQ (reference sequence). The CDR3 DNA follows: TGTGCCAGCAGCCCAGCCCTGAGCTCCTACGAGCAGTACTTC. This encodes CASSPALSSYEQYF.

The V gene is TRBV28, the J gene TRBJ1-1; 10 positions agree with TRBD1. This CDR3 is 16 amino acids long. CDR1 is MDHEN, CDR2 SYDVKM, per germline. Unmatched junction bases numbered 1, after V lost 0 bases and J lost 0 bases. Here the CDR3 reads CASSLWGQGLNTEAFF. DNA for the CDR3: TGTGCCAGCAGTTTATGGGGACAGGGGTTGAACACTGAAGCTTTCTTT. The entire variable domain, with the rest obtained from reference TRBV28 and TRBJ1-1, is as follows: DVKVTQSSRYLVKRTGEKVFLECVQDMDHENMFWYRQDPGLGLRLIYFSYDVKMKEKGDIPEGYSVSREKKERFSLILESASTNQTSMYLCASSLWGQGLNTEAFFGQGTRLTVV.

The chain combines TRBV10-3 with TRBJ2-5, with D perhaps TRBD2 (7 bases). V was trimmed by 6 bases and J by 3 bases, leaving 14 bases between them. In germline, CDR1 is ENHRY, CDR2 SYGVKD. The length of the CDR3 is 14 residues. CDR3 residues: CAIRGAAGEETQYF. For the CDR3, the DNA is TGTGCCATCAGGGGGGCGGCGGGAGAAGAGACCCAGTACTTC.

This rearrangement joins TRBV5-8 to TRBJ2-1; TRBD2 aligns across 10 bases. CDR3 length: 14 residues. Looked up from germline, CDR1 is SGHTS and CDR2 is YDEGEE. The trim removed 0 bases at V and 7 bases at J, leaving 1 base unmatched. CDR3 nucleotide sequence: TGTGCCAGCAGCTTGGTTAGCGGGAGGAATGAGCAGTTCTTC. This encodes CASSLVSGRNEQFF.

The V call is TRBV28, the J call TRBJ2-7, with TRBD2 matching over 7 bases. CDR1 and CDR2 from the germline V gene are MDHEN and SYDVKM. There are 16 residues in the CDR3. Unmatched junction bases numbered 13, after V lost 6 bases and J lost 2 bases. CDR3: CASRTGGLPNPYEQYF. Written as DNA, the CDR3 is TGTGCCAGCAGGACCGGGGGACTACCGAATCCCTACGAGCAGTACTTC.

The chain has TRBV7-9 and TRBJ2-7; a possible D gene is TRBD2 (7 bases). Between the trimmed V and J ends, which lost 2 bases and 2 bases, there was a span of 16 bases. The length of the CDR3 is 16 residues. Germline V gives CDR1 SEHNR, CDR2 FQNEAQ (reference sequence). This CDR3 reads CASSLPPGGAAYEQYF. The CDR3 DNA sequence: TGTGCCAGCAGCTTACCCCCGGGGGGCGCCGCCTACGAGCAGTACTTC.

Regarding this clone: Other nucleotide sequences in the sample specify the same CDR3. The J gene is TRBJ2-7, the V gene TRBV27; D uncertain. Trimming stripped 0 bases from V and 1 base from J, with 4 bases between. This CDR3 contains 13 residues. Germline V CDR1 and CDR2: MNHEY, SMNVEV (reference sequence). Written as DNA, the CDR3 is TGTGCCAGCAGTTTATCCCCTTCCTACGAGCAGTACTTC. Translated: CASSLSPSYEQYF.

The chain combines TRBV5-6 with TRBJ2-3; D unclear. The CDR3 consists of 13 residues. The germline V and J ends were trimmed by 0 bases and 2 bases, with 4 bases remaining between them. CDR1 and CDR2 from the germline V gene are SGHDT and YYEEEE. This CDR3 is CASSLVATDTQYF. As DNA, the CDR3 is TGTGCCAGCAGCTTGGTGGCCACAGATACGCAGTATTTT.

The chain recombines TRBV5-4 with TRBJ2-6; the D gene could be TRBD1 or TRBD2 (5 bases each). Germline CDR1 and CDR2: SGHNT and YYREEE (reference sequence). V shed 4 bases and J shed 1 base, with 12 bases lying between them. The CDR3 is 16 amino acids. The CDR3 DNA reads as TGTGCCAGCAGCGAGGGGCGCTTATCTGGGGCCAACGTCCTGACTTTC. This translates into CASSEGRLSGANVLTF.

V is TRBV6-5 and J is TRBJ2-3; no clear D. Trimming removed 3 bases at V and 4 bases at J, with 8 bases between. Germline assignment: CDR1 MNHEY and CDR2 SVGAGI. This CDR3 spans 13 amino acids. The CDR3 DNA reads as TGTGCCAGCAGTTATGGCTCTGCAGATACGCAGTATTTT. Translating it yields CASSYGSADTQYF.

The V and J genes are TRBV7-9 and TRBJ1-5; 7 bases agree with TRBD1. Germline V gene sequence: CDR1 SEHNR, CDR2 FQNEAQ (reference sequence). The junction had 9 bases not matched to a gene; V was cut back by 1 base and J by 3 bases. CDR3 length equals 17 residues. The CDR3 is CASSLGLDRINNQPQHF. The CDR3 DNA sequence: TGTGCCAGCAGCTTAGGACTGGACAGGATAAACAATCAGCCCCAGCATTTT.

In its sample, this clone was seen once. This chain uses TRBV4-1 with TRBJ2-2; TRBD2 matches at 11 bases. Trimming cost V 3 bases and J 1 base; bases outside gene matches: 4. CDR1 is MGHRA, CDR2 YSYEKL, per germline. The CDR3 sequence is 17 residues long. CDR3 sequence: CASSHTGTSGNTGELFF. In DNA form, the CDR3 reads TGCGCCAGCAGCCACACAGGGACTAGCGGGAACACCGGGGAGCTGTTTTTT.

The chain carries TRBV27 and TRBJ2-1; TRBD2 might be the D (5 bases). This CDR3 comprises 15 residues. Looked up from germline, CDR1 is MNHEY and CDR2 is SMNVEV (reference sequence). V was cut by 6 bases and J by 0 bases, with 12 bases left in between. The CDR3 nucleotides read TGTGCCAGCAGGGGTGGACTCAGCTCCTACAATGAGCAGTTCTTC. The encoded protein is CASRGGLSSYNEQFF.

The J gene is TRBJ2-7, the V gene TRBV2; maybe TRBD1 (5 bases). The CDR3 is 13 residues long. Germline V lookup: CDR1 SNHLY, CDR2 FYNNEI. The V end was cut by 1 base, the J end by 9 bases, with 13 bases between. CDR3: CASSEGGREGQYF. CDR3 DNA sequence: TGTGCCAGCAGTGAAGGAGGCAGGGAAGGGCAGTACTTC.